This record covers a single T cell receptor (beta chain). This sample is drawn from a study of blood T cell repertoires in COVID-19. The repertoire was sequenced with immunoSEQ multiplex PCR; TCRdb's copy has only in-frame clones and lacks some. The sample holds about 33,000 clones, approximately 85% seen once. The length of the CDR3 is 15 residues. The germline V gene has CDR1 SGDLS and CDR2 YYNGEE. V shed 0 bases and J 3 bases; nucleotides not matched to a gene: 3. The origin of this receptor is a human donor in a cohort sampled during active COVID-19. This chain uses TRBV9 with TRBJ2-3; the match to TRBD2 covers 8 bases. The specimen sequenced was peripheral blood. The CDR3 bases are TGTGCCAGCAGCGTAGACGGGAGGGCAACAGATACGCAGTATTTT. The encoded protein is CASSVDGRATDTQYF.